This record covers a single TCR beta chain. This clone showed up just once. It lacks a known antigen. There are no base qualities to consult, and no much larger clone falls within one base. The entry originates in a study of shared clonotypes between healthy human individuals (TCRdb year 2020). Describing the broader study: The cohort included a few men and a couple of women between 18 and 49 years of age. Different laboratories and diverse techniques were used to prepare libraries and sequence TCR repertoires, to increase sequencing depth and limit assay-specific biases. Leukapheresis yielded between about 0.85 and 9.5 billion PBMCs per donor. For each donor, three plates each were used for CD4 naive and CD4 memory, two plates were used for CD8 naive, and one plate was used for CD8 memory. To estimate repertoire size and how much clonotypes are shared between individuals, the study performed deep sequencing of blood TCR repertoires from five healthy adults.

Overall study outcomes, separate from this receptor: Naive subsets generally had larger estimated clonotype richness than memory subsets did. Pairwise subsampling led to the expectation that sequencing depth would affect the degree of clonotype sharing among donors. Incomplete sequencing was indicated by rarefaction of sorted-subset datasets, despite the large sequencing depth. Across four donors, around 5% of naive CD4, 3% to 4% of naive CD8, around 2.1% of memory CD4, and 0.4% of memory CD8 clonotypes were shared. The genetic and exposure-history diversity represented was limited by the small number of donors. Compared with non-shared clonotypes, the clonotypes found in all four sorted-subset donors had higher generation probabilities. Only blood was sampled, and tissue TCR repertoires likely differ from those in blood.

CD8 naive samples were obtained by positive selection for CCR7 among CD45RO-negative cells, yielding a CD45RA+CCR7+ population from which TemRA cells were excluded. Donors were healthy HIV-negative adults with no recently reported acute infections or vaccinations. Every donor was a Caucasian adult living in Nashville, Tennessee, USA. Blood was collected by leukapheresis, and PBMCs were isolated by Ficoll-Histopaque density gradient centrifugation and then cryopreserved in liquid nitrogen vapor phase. Analytical flow cytometry was used to check the purity and quantity of every magnetically sorted T cell population. Each sorted fraction had its genomic DNA isolated and then quantified by UV absorbance on a Nanodrop 2000c. From the germline V gene, CDR1 is LGHNA and CDR2 is YSLEER. Relative to germline, V is 1 base shorter and J is 3 bases shorter, with 10 bases between their ends. The CDR3 starts with the cysteine, ends with the phenylalanine, and has 15 residues. Only the CDR3 DNA stays, 45 bases, in frame from base 1.

TCR CDR3 regions were amplified from genomic DNA by multiplex PCR using the deep immunoSEQ assay. Genomic DNA extracted from each cell subset was distributed evenly over all wells of several immunoSEQ 96-well plates, and each plate served as one replicate. For sorted subsets, roughly 200 ng of genomic DNA, equivalent to around 31,000 T cell genomes, went into each replicate PCR. Purified libraries were quantified with a Qubit 3.0 fluorometer, sized on a Bioanalyzer 2100, and re-quantified with the KAPA Library Quantification kit. Every immunoSEQ 96-well plate was sequenced on a dedicated single-read 150-cycle Illumina NextSeq 550 flow cell. Under the source paper's analysis protocol: Because only junctional sequences without quality scores were contained in the immunoSEQ output, filtering matching that applied to full-length reads could not be performed. To assign V/J genes and CDR3, sequences were annotated using PyIR, a Python wrapper for IgBLAST v1.9, with IMGT germline references. Reads were filtered out if the reads had weak V/J assignments (E-value above 1e-6), no CDR3, stop codons, out-of-frame junctions, or ambiguous translated residues. V3J clonotypes were defined by identical inferred V gene, J gene, and CDR3 amino acid sequence. The percentage overlap between two repertoires was calculated by dividing the number of shared unique clonotypes by the size of the smaller repertoire. Repertoire richness was assessed with RTK rarefaction, the Chao1 estimator, and Recon v2.1 estimates of unobserved clonotypes. Generation probabilities were computed with OLGA for all TCRbeta clonotypes obtained by the gDNA method from a few donors. TCRdb limited this immuneACCESS table to in-frame rearrangements with V and J called. A share of clones is missing; checked studies link under half to unresolved V genes, and the rest is unexplained. D and trimming come from the DNA, and the V and J calls and clone size come from that table. The sample includes around 1.9 million clones, with roughly 91% observed a single time. Approximately 1.7% of the sample goes to the ten largest clones.

The receptor's source is a man between 18 and 29 years old in good health. Some clones in this sample may be carry-over from other donors' samples. The V gene is TRBV4-3 and the J gene is TRBJ1-3; the D gene remains uncertain. The sequenced material came from naive CD8+ T cells from PBMCs. Per the publication, the cell subset or site label means: CD45RA+CCR7+. The CDR3 loop reads CASSQVEGLGNTIYF. The nucleotide sequence is TGCGCCAGCAGCCAAGTGGAAGGGCTTGGAAACACCATATATTTT.